The 30 T cell receptor beta chains below all came from one sample that was sequenced in a study of T cell clonotyping in hematopoietic cell transplantation. The method was immunoSEQ multiplex PCR; TCRdb's version includes in-frame clones alone and lacks a portion of them. The data contain approximately 46,000 clones, around 84% of them singletons. Time point: recipient sample about 28 days before transplant, after cytoreduction. Specimen: peripheral blood mononuclear cells, collected before stem cell transplant. These receptors were collected from a man aged 60 to 75 with biphenotypic leukemia. Some clones in this sample may be carry-over from other donors' samples.

The rearrangement uses TRBV28 and TRBJ1-5; tentative D call: TRBD1 (5 bases). Germline V lookup: CDR1 MDHEN, CDR2 SYDVKM. Trimming left V 0 bases short and J 6 bases short, with 9 bases between. The CDR3 totals 14 residues. This CDR3 reads CASSLWDTIQPQHF. In nucleotides, the CDR3 is TGTGCCAGCAGTTTATGGGACACCATTCAGCCCCAGCATTTT.

The gene calls are TRBV28 and TRBJ1-3, with D unresolved. The CDR3 is 15 amino acids. Trimming took 5 bases from V and 0 from J, leaving 11 bases between them. Germline CDR1 MDHEN, CDR2 SYDVKM. The CDR3 DNA sequence: TGTGCCAGCAGTCTGGCAGGCCGCTCTGGAAACACCATATATTTT. Amino acids: CASSLAGRSGNTIYF.

The chain recombines TRBV28 with TRBJ2-7, with D possibly called TRBD1 or TRBD2 (5 bases each). Trimming took 7 bases from V and 5 from J, leaving 15 bases between them. This CDR3 comprises 13 residues. The germline CDR1 and CDR2 sequences are MDHEN and SYDVKM. CDR3 DNA sequence: TGTGCCAGCATCGGGGCTATTGAGAACGAGCAGTACTTC. Residues: CASIGAIENEQYF.

This chain links TRBV7-8 with TRBJ2-1; the D gene could be TRBD1 or TRBD2 (5 bases each). There are 14 residues in the CDR3. V was pared by 4 bases and J by 2 bases, with 9 bases between. Per germline, CDR1 SGHVS and CDR2 FQNEAQ. The CDR3 region is CASSSGAPYNEQFF. The DNA for the CDR3 is TGTGCCAGCAGCTCCGGGGCTCCCTACAATGAGCAGTTCTTC.

The chain links TRBV2 to TRBJ1-2; D is unresolved. Germline CDR1 reads SNHLY; CDR2 reads FYNNEI. The V gene lost 10 bases and the J gene lost 4 bases, with 19 bases spanning the gap. The CDR3 is made up of 14 amino acids. CDR3 sequence reads: CATGEFGRLYGYTF. In nucleotides, the CDR3 is TGTGCCACTGGTGAATTTGGCAGACTCTATGGCTACACCTTC.

This sequence joins TRBV6-5 and TRBJ2-7; D gene uncertain. Germline V gives CDR1 MNHEY, CDR2 SVGAGI. Trimming left V 5 bases short and J 7 bases short, with 21 bases between. This CDR3 region has 15 residues. The CDR3 coding sequence is TGTGCCAGCAGTCGATATGGGGTTGGAAAAGTAGAGCAGTACTTC. Translation: CASSRYGVGKVEQYF.

The DNA for the CDR3 is TGCGCCAGCAGCCCGGACAGGACTGGAAACACCATATATTTT. Its protein is CASSPDRTGNTIYF. The chain has TRBV4-3 and TRBJ1-3, with 7 bases lining up with TRBD1. The CDR3 runs 14 residues. Trimming at V came to 4 bases and at J to 2 bases, leaving 2 bases not matched to a gene. Germline loops: CDR1 LGHNA, CDR2 YSLEER.

This sequence joins TRBV5-1 and TRBJ2-7; TRBD1 matches at 12 bases. The CDR3 is 18 amino acids. J lost 5 bases, V lost 5 bases, and 17 bases had no gene match. CDR1 is SGHRS and CDR2 is YFSETQ in the germline V gene. CDR3 nucleotide sequence: TGCGCCAGCAGGCCCGGGACAGGGGGCTTCGCCCCCAGCGACGAGCAGTACTTC. It specifies CASRPGTGGFAPSDEQYF.

V usage is TRBV11-2 and J usage is TRBJ2-7, with a tentative D call TRBD2 (6 bases). CDR3 length: 15 residues. The ends were cut back, 0 bases at V and 1 base at J, with 10 bases in the middle. The germline CDR1 and CDR2 sequences are SGHAT and FQNNGV. CDR3 sequence (DNA): TGTGCCAGCAGCTTAGATCCCGGGACTTCCTACGAGCAGTACTTC. This sequence encodes CASSLDPGTSYEQYF.

This chain links TRBV27 with TRBJ1-1, with D possibly being TRBD1 (6 bases). Germline V gene data show CDR1 as MNHEY and CDR2 as SMNVEV (reference sequence). V shed 6 bases and J shed 1 base, with 9 bases lying between them. The CDR3 is 13 residues long. CDR3 loop: CASSLDRNTEAFF. CDR3 bases: TGTGCCAGCAGCCTGGACAGGAACACTGAAGCTTTCTTT.

V usage is TRBV15 and J usage is TRBJ2-3, with 10 positions matching TRBD2. Trimming took 5 bases from V and 1 from J; bases not matched to a gene: 6. Germline CDR1 and CDR2: LNHNV and YYDKDF (reference sequence). This CDR3 is built from 16 residues. CDR3 coding DNA: TGTGCCACCAGCGGTGGACTAGCGGCTGGCACAGATACGCAGTATTTT. It is translated as CATSGGLAAGTDTQYF.

This clone was observed a handful of times. CDR3 sequence reads: CASSQQGGLAKNIQYF. The CDR3 bases are TGTGCCAGCAGCCAGCAAGGAGGTCTAGCCAAAAACATTCAGTACTTC. The chain recombines TRBV7-2 with TRBJ2-4, with D perhaps TRBD2 (5 bases). Germline assignment: CDR1 SGHTA and CDR2 FQGNSA. V dropped 5 bases and J dropped 0 bases, with 14 bases sitting between them. This CDR3 is built from 16 residues.

This chain uses TRBV15 with TRBJ2-1; 7 positions match TRBD2. After removal of 3 bases from V and 3 bases from J, the junction contained 5 bases not matched to a gene. The CDR3 is made up of 15 amino acids. CDR1 and CDR2 from the germline V gene are LNHNV and YYDKDF (reference sequence). As DNA, the CDR3 is TGTGCCACCAGCAGGGCCGGACTAGTCTACAATGAGCAGTTCTTC. The encoded protein is CATSRAGLVYNEQFF.

The rearrangement uses TRBV7-3 and TRBJ2-2; D is unclear. The CDR3 contains 13 residues. With 2 bases removed from V and 6 bases from J, the gap between germline ends came to 7 bases. Germline V CDR1 and CDR2: SGHTA, FQGTGA. CDR3: CASSLLSPGELFF. In DNA form, the CDR3 reads TGTGCCAGCAGCTTATTAAGCCCCGGGGAGCTGTTTTTT.

The J gene is TRBJ2-3, the V gene TRBV7-3; D possibly matches TRBD1 or TRBD2 (6 bases each). V was trimmed by 5 bases and J by 1 base, leaving 13 bases between them. This CDR3 region has 15 residues. Germline CDR1 is SGHTA and CDR2 is FQGTGA. Here the CDR3 reads CASSPQGGGTDTQYF. The DNA for the CDR3 is TGTGCCAGCAGCCCACAGGGAGGAGGCACAGATACGCAGTATTTT.

The chain employs TRBV5-6 and TRBJ2-2, with 7 bases that match TRBD2. CDR3 length equals 17 residues. The V gene's germline CDR1 is SGHDT and CDR2 YYEEEE. The V gene end was trimmed by 0 bases and the J gene end by 4 bases; junction bases not matched to a gene: 9. The CDR3 region has the DNA TGTGCCAGCAGCTTGGGGGGTCAGGGAGGGAGCACCGGGGAGCTGTTTTTT. Residues: CASSLGGQGGSTGELFF.

The chain couples TRBV5-1 to TRBJ1-4; TRBD1 matches at 11 bases. V was pared by 4 bases and J by 7 bases, with 9 bases of the junction left unmatched. Germline CDR1 is SGHRS and CDR2 is YFSETQ. The CDR3 sequence is 16 residues long. The CDR3 is CASSPGTGGRGEKLFF. In DNA, the CDR3 is TGCGCCAGCAGCCCGGGGACAGGGGGGAGAGGTGAAAAACTGTTTTTT.

The chain is built from TRBV2 and TRBJ2-7; 11 nucleotides line up with TRBD2. This CDR3 region has 15 residues. Unmatched junction bases numbered 8, after V lost 6 bases and J lost 4 bases. The V gene's germline CDR1 is SNHLY and CDR2 FYNNEI. The CDR3 nucleotides are TGTGCCAGCAGGCTAGCGGGAGGAGCGATTTACGAGCAGTACTTC. Protein product: CASRLAGGAIYEQYF.

This clone was detected once. The J gene is TRBJ2-7, the V gene TRBV4-1; 8 nucleotides match TRBD1. CDR1 is MGHRA, CDR2 YSYEKL, per germline. V shed 3 bases and J 1 base; nucleotides not matched to a gene: 2. The CDR3 consists of 14 residues. In DNA form, the CDR3 reads TGCGCCAGCAGCCAGGACAGGGTTTCCTACGAGCAGTACTTC. This translates into CASSQDRVSYEQYF.

The gene calls are TRBV11-2 and TRBJ1-2; the match to TRBD1 covers 7 bases. V lost 8 bases, J lost 7 bases, and 13 bases stayed unmatched. The CDR3 spans 14 residues. Germline V gives CDR1 SGHAT, CDR2 FQNNGV. The CDR3 loop is CASSGVTGTSGYTF. Here the CDR3 DNA reads TGTGCCAGCTCAGGTGTGACAGGGACCTCTGGCTACACCTTC.

This chain uses TRBV30 with TRBJ2-3, with 16 bases aligning to TRBD2. J gave up 3 bases and V 3 bases, and 0 bases lay outside the gene matches. The CDR3 totals 15 residues. Germline V gives CDR1 GTSNPN, CDR2 SVGIG (reference sequence). The CDR3 protein is CAWRGLAGGTDTQYF. Here the CDR3 DNA reads TGTGCCTGGAGGGGACTAGCGGGAGGGACAGATACGCAGTATTTT.

The chain carries TRBV5-1 and TRBJ2-5; 7 bases fit TRBD2. Trimming removed 3 bases from V and 5 bases from J; junction bases left unmatched: 7. This CDR3 has 14 amino acids. Germline CDR1 and CDR2: SGHRS and YFSETQ. The CDR3 loop is CASSSIAGRETQYF. CDR3 nucleotides: TGCGCCAGCAGCTCCATAGCGGGTAGGGAGACCCAGTACTTC.

This clone was recorded only once. CDR3 nucleotides: TGTGCCAGCAGCTTGGCCCTACAGGGTGGGGACTACAATGAGCAGTTCTTC. This encodes CASSLALQGGDYNEQFF. This chain joins TRBV5-4 and TRBJ2-1, with D tentatively TRBD1 (6 bases). Germline V lookup: CDR1 SGHNT, CDR2 YYREEE (reference sequence). V was trimmed by 0 bases and J by 3 bases, leaving 16 bases between them. CDR3 length equals 17 residues.

This CDR3 reads CATGQGIIYEQYF. The CDR3 nucleotides read TGCGCCACCGGACAGGGAATCATCTACGAGCAGTACTTC. The chain carries TRBV10-2 and TRBJ2-7, with 8 bases fitting TRBD1. Germline values: CDR1 WSHSY, CDR2 SAAADI. This CDR3 comprises 13 residues. After removal of 10 bases from V and 3 bases from J, the junction contained 8 bases not matched to a gene.

The rearrangement joins TRBV11-2 to TRBJ2-7; tentative D call: TRBD2 (6 bases). This CDR3 has 14 residues. The germline gives CDR1 SGHAT, CDR2 FQNNGV. V lost 1 base, J lost 7 bases, and 14 bases lay in between. DNA for the CDR3: TGTGCCAGCAGCTTAGGAGGGGACTTCACAGAGCAGTACTTC. Residues: CASSLGGDFTEQYF.

The chain employs TRBV4-1 and TRBJ2-3, with 10 bases lining up with TRBD2. Germline values: CDR1 MGHRA, CDR2 YSYEKL. The CDR3 is 16 residues long. The J segment lost 2 bases and the V segment lost 5 bases, leaving 7 bases of the junction unmatched. In nucleotides, the CDR3 is TGCGCCAGCAGCTCCCGGACTAGCGGAAACACAGATACGCAGTATTTT. It is translated as CASSSRTSGNTDTQYF.

The V gene is TRBV9, the J gene TRBJ2-1; 9 nucleotides align to TRBD1. There are 18 residues in the CDR3. The germline V gene has CDR1 SGDLS and CDR2 YYNGEE. The V gene end was trimmed by 1 base and the J gene end by 2 bases; junction bases not matched to a gene: 10. This chain's CDR3 is CASSVLWSGTGTYNEQFF. CDR3 bases: TGTGCCAGCAGCGTATTGTGGAGCGGGACAGGGACCTACAATGAGCAGTTCTTC.

V gene TRBV5-4 combines with J gene TRBJ1-2; 9 nucleotides line up with TRBD1. Germline CDR1 reads SGHNT; CDR2 reads YYREEE (reference sequence). J was trimmed by 7 bases and V by 4 bases; bases with no gene match: 14. The CDR3 is 16 amino acids. The CDR3 nucleotides read TGTGCCAGCAGCACTGAAATGGGACAGGGAGGGGGTGGCTACACCTTC. This encodes CASSTEMGQGGGGYTF.

This clone came up once. The genes are TRBV20-1 and TRBJ2-5; maybe TRBD2 (5 bases). The V end lost 6 bases, the J end lost 7 bases, and 9 bases lay between the germline ends. Germline CDR1 DFQATT, CDR2 SNEGSKA (reference sequence). This CDR3 region has 10 residues. CDR3 DNA: TGCAGTGCAGAGGCGGGGACCCAGTACTTC. This gives the protein CSAEAGTQYF.

The chain links TRBV28 to TRBJ2-7, with 8 bases that match TRBD1. CDR1 MDHEN and CDR2 SYDVKM come from the germline V gene. Unmatched junction bases numbered 14, after V lost 6 bases and J lost 4 bases. The CDR3 covers 16 residues. CDR3 loop: CASSRTGQGAVYEQYF. The CDR3 DNA is TGTGCCAGCAGCAGGACTGGGCAGGGGGCGGTTTACGAGCAGTACTTC.